This T cell receptor beta chain was sequenced during a study of human T cells and chemical hapten exposure. Study summary: DPC at 2% was the sensitizing agent, placed on roughly 2 cm by roughly 2 cm of upper inner arm skin.

The CDR3 spans 17 residues. The junction had 9 bases not matched to a gene; V was cut back by 4 bases and J by 4 bases. Germline assignment: CDR1 ENHRY and CDR2 SYGVKD. Indicated time point: patch test 1, 2 weeks after DPC sensitization. Regarding treatment: therapeutic diphenylcyclopropenone sensitization with weekly scalp DPC. Participating donors were patients with alopecia, aged 18 to 70 years, considered appropriate candidates for DPC. TCRdb re-analysed the RACE reads in MiXCR, keeping a single row per CDR3 protein. The sample has some 94,000 distinct CDR3 sequences, roughly 12% seen once; the top ten hold over 2%. Note on this clonotype: Its antigen is not identified.

Findings and caveats of the study: TCRs above 1 in 1000 frequency did not change with DPC sensitization.

Sequenced here: whole blood, sampled in connection with sensitization to the hapten diphenylcyclopropenone (DPC). The receptor comes from a woman in her thirties or forties with alopecia areata. Some clones in this sample may be carry-over from other donors' samples. This rearrangement joins TRBV10-3 to TRBJ1-4; 10 bases map to TRBD1. The CDR3 sequence: CAISGQTGGRGNEKLFF. In nucleotides, the CDR3 is TGTGCCATCAGTGGACAGACAGGGGGCCGGGGTAATGAAAAACTGTTTTTT.